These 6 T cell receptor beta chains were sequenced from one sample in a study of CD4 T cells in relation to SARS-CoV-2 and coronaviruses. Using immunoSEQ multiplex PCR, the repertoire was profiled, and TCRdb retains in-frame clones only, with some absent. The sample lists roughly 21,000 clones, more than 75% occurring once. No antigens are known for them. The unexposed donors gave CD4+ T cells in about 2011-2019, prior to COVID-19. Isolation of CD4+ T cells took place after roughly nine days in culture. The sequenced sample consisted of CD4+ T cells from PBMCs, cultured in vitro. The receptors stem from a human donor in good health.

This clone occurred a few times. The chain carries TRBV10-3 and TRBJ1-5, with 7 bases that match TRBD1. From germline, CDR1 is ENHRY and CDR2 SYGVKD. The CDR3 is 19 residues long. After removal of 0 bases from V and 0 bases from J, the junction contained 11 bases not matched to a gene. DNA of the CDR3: TGTGCCATCAGTGAGTCCTTAATTACTGGGACAGATAGCAATCAGCCCCAGCATTTT. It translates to CAISESLITGTDSNQPQHF.

CDR3 sequence: CASSMQGLAGVDTQYF. CDR3 DNA: TGTGCCAGCAGCATGCAGGGACTAGCGGGGGTAGATACGCAGTATTTT. J is TRBJ2-3 and V is TRBV9, with 14 bases that match TRBD2. In germline, CDR1 is SGDLS, CDR2 YYNGEE. CDR3 length: 16 amino acids. V dropped 4 bases and J dropped 5; count of bases not matched to a gene: 6.

The CDR3, as DNA: TGTGCCTCCACAGGGGACCCAGTCACCTACGAGCAGTACTTC. Protein product: CASTGDPVTYEQYF. The chain couples TRBV6-5 to TRBJ2-7; 7 nucleotides agree with TRBD1. Germline V lookup: CDR1 MNHEY, CDR2 SVGAGI. Germline trimming cut 11 bases from V and 2 bases from J; bases unmatched to any gene: 12. This CDR3 spans 14 amino acids.

As DNA, the CDR3 is TGTGCCAGCAGCTTAGATAGGGGGGACGAGCAGTTCTTC. Amino acid sequence: CASSLDRGDEQFF. The V gene is TRBV11-3, the J gene TRBJ2-1; tentatively, D is TRBD1 or TRBD2 (6 bases each). The germline CDR1 and CDR2 sequences are SGHNT and YENEEA. This CDR3 is 13 amino acids long. V was trimmed by 0 bases and J by 10 bases, leaving 10 bases between them.

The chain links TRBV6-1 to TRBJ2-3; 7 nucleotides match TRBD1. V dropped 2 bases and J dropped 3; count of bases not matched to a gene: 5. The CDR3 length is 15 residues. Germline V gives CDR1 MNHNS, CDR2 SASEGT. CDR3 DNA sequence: TGTGCCAGCAGTGAATCCGGGACAGTGACAGATACGCAGTATTTT. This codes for CASSESGTVTDTQYF.

The CDR3 DNA follows: TGTGCCAGCAGTGAAGGTGCGGGAAACACCATATATTTT. Translated: CASSEGAGNTIYF. The chain uses TRBV6-1 and TRBJ1-3, with unresolved D. V was trimmed by 1 base and J by 4 bases, leaving 5 bases between them. This CDR3 region has 13 residues. From germline, CDR1 is MNHNS and CDR2 SASEGT.